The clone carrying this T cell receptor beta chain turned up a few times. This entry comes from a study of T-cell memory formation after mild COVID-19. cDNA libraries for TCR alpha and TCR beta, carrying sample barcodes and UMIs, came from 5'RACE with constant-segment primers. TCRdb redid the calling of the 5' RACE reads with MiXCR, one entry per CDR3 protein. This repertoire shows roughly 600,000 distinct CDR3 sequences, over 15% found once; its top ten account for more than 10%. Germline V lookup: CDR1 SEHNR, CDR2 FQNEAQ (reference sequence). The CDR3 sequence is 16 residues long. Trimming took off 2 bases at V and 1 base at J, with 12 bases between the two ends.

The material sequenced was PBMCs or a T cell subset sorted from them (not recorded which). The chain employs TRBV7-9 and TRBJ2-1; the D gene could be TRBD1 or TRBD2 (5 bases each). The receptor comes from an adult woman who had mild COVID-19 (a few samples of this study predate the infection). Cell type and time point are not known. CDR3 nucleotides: TGTGCCAGCAGCTTAAAGGGACCCCCGTCCTACAATGAGCAGTTCTTC. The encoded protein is CASSLKGPPSYNEQFF.